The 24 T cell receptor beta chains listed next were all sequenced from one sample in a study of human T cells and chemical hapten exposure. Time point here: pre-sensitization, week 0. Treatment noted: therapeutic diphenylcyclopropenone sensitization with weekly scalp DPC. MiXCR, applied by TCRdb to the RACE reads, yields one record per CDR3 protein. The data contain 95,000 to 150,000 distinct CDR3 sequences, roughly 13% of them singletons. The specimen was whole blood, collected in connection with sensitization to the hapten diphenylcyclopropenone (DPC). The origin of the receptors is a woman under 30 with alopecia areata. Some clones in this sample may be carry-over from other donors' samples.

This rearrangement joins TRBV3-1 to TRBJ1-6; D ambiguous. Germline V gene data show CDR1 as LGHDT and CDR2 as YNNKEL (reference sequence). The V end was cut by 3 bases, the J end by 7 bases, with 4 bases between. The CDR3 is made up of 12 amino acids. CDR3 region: CASSHKNSPLHF. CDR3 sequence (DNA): TGTGCCAGCAGCCATAAGAATTCACCCCTCCACTTT.

The CDR3 is CASSALGPRGEQYF. The CDR3 DNA reads TGTGCCAGCAGTGCTTTAGGCCCACGGGGAGAGCAGTACTTC. The chain joins TRBV2 to TRBJ2-7; D possibly corresponds to TRBD2 (5 bases). The ends were cut back, 4 bases at V and 7 bases at J, with 17 bases in the middle. CDR3 size: 14 residues. Germline CDR1 SNHLY, CDR2 FYNNEI. The whole variable domain, remainder taken from reference TRBV2 and TRBJ2-7, is EPEVTQTPSHQVTQMGQEVILRCVPISNHLYFYWYRQILGQKVEFLVSFYNNEISEKSEIFDDQFSVERPDGSNFTLKIRSTKLEDSAMYFCASSALGPRGEQYFGPGTRLTVT.

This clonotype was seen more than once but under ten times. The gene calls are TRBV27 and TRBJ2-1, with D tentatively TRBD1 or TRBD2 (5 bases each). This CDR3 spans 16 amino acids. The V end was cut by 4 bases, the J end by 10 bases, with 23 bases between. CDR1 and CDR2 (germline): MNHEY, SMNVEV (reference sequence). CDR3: CASSSNRGGYAPEQFF. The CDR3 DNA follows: TGTGCCAGCAGTTCGAACCGGGGCGGATATGCGCCGGAGCAGTTCTTC.

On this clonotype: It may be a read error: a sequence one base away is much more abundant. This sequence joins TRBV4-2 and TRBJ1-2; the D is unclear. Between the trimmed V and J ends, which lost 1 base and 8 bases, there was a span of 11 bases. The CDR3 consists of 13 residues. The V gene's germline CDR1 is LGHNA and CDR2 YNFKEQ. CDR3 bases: TGTGCCAGCAGCCAAGCCAAGGGAGAGGGCTACACCTTC. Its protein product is CASSQAKGEGYTF.

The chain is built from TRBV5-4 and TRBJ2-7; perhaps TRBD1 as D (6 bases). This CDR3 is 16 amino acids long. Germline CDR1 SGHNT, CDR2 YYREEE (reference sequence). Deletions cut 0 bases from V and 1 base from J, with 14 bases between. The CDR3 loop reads CASSLEGHLASYEQYF. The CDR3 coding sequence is TGTGCCAGCAGCTTGGAGGGACACCTTGCGTCCTACGAGCAGTACTTC.

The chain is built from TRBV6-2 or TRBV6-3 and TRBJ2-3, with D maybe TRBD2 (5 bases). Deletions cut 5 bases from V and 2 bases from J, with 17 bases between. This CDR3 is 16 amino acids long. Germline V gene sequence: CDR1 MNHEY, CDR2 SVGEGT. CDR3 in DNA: TGTGCCAGCAGTCGGCGGGCAAGAGGGCTCACAGATACGCAGTATTTT. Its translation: CASSRRARGLTDTQYF.

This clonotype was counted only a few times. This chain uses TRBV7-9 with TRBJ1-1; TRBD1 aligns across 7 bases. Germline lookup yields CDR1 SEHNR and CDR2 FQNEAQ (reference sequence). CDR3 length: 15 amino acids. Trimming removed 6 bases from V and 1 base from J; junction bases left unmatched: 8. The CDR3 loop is CASRPRTGQNTEAFF. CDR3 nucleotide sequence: TGTGCCAGCAGACCTCGGACAGGCCAGAACACTGAAGCTTTCTTT.

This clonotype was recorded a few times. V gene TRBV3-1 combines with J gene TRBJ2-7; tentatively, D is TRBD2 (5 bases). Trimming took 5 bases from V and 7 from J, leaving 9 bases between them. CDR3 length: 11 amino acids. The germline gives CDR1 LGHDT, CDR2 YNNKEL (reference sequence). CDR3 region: CASSSPGEQYF. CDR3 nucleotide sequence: TGTGCCAGCAGCAGCCCGGGGGAGCAGTACTTC.

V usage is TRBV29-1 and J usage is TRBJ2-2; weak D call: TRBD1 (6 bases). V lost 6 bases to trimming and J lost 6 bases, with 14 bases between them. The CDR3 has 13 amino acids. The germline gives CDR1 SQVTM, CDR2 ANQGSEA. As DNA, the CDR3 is TGCAGCGTCCCGGGACAAGGGGCCGGGGAGCTGTTTTTT. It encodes CSVPGQGAGELFF.

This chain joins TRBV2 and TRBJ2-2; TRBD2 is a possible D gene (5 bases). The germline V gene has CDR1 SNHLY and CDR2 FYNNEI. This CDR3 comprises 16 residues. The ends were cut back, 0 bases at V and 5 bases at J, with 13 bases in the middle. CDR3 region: CASSEALRVITGELFF. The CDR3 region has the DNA TGTGCCAGCAGTGAAGCTTTGCGGGTGATAACCGGGGAGCTGTTTTTT.

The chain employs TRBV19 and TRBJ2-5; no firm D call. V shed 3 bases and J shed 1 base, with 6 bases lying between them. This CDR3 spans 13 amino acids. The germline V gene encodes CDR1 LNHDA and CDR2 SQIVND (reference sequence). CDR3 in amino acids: CASSIQVQETQYF. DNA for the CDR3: TGTGCCAGTAGTATCCAAGTCCAAGAGACCCAGTACTTC.

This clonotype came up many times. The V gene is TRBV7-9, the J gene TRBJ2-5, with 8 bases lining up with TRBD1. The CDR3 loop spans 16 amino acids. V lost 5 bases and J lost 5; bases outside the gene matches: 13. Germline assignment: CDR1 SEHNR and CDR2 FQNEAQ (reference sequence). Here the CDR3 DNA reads TGTGCCAGCAGCCCGGGCCCAGGGGGCTTTGATGAGACCCAGTACTTC. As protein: CASSPGPGGFDETQYF.

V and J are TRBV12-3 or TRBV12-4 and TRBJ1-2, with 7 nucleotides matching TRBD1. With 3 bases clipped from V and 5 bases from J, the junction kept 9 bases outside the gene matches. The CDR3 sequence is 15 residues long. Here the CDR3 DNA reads TGTGCCAGCAGTTTGGTCGTGGGGACAGATTATGGCTACACCTTC. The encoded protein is CASSLVVGTDYGYTF.

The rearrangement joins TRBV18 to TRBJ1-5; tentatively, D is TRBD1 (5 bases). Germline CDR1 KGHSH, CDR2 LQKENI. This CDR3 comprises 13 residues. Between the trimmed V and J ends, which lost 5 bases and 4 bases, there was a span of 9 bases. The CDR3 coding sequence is TGTGCCAGCTCAGGGGGGAGGAATCAGCCCCAGCATTTT. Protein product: CASSGGRNQPQHF.

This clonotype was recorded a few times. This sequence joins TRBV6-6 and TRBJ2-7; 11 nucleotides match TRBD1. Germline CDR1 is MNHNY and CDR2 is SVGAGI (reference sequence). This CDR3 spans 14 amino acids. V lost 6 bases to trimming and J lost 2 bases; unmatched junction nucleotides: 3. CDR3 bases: TGTGCCAGCAGCGGACAGGGGGCGACCTACGAGCAGTACTTC. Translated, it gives CASSGQGATYEQYF.

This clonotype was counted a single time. CDR3 DNA sequence: TGCAGCGCAGGGGACTCTGGAAACACCATATATTTT. It encodes CSAGDSGNTIYF. The gene calls are TRBV29-1 and TRBJ1-3, with TRBD1 as a possible D gene (6 bases). This CDR3 is built from 12 residues. The germline V and J ends were trimmed by 7 bases and 0 bases, with 7 bases remaining between them. Germline loops: CDR1 SQVTM, CDR2 ANQGSEA.

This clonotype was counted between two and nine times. Here the CDR3 reads CASSSTGISTDTQYF. CDR3 nucleotide sequence: TGTGCCAGCAGTTCGACAGGGATTAGCACAGATACGCAGTATTTT. This chain connects TRBV4-2 to TRBJ2-3, with 7 bases matching TRBD1. This CDR3 contains 15 residues. Germline-derived CDR1 and CDR2 are LGHNA and YNFKEQ. V was pared by 6 bases and J by 0 bases, with 6 bases of the junction left unmatched.

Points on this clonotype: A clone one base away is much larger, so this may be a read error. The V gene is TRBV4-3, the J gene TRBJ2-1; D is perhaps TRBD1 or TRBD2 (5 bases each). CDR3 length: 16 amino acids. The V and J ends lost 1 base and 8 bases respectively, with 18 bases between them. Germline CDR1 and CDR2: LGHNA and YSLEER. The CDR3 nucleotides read TGCGCCAGCAGCCAAGTATTCTCCAGGGAGCAAGATGAGCAGTTCTTC. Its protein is CASSQVFSREQDEQFF.

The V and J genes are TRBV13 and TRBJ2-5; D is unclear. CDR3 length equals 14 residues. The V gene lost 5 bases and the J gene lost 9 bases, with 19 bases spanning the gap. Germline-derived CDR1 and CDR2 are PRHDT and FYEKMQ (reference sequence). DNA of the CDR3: TGTGCCAGCAGCACCCTCGACGAGAGCTCGGCCCAGTACTTC. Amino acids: CASSTLDESSAQYF. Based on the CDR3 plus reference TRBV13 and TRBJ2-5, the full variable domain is AAGVIQSPRHLIKEKRETATLKCYPIPRHDTVYWYQQGPGQDPQFLISFYEKMQSDKGSIPDRFSAQQFSDYHSELNMSSLELGDSALYFCASSTLDESSAQYFGPGTRLLVL.

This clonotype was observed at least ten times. CDR3 amino acids: CASRRDRNYGYTF. The CDR3 nucleotides read TGTGCCAGCAGGAGAGACAGGAACTATGGCTACACCTTC. The V and J genes are TRBV6-5 and TRBJ1-2; the D gene is possibly TRBD1 (6 bases). Germline values: CDR1 MNHEY, CDR2 SVGAGI. There are 13 residues in the CDR3. V lost 6 bases and J 2 bases, leaving 10 bases between the germline ends.

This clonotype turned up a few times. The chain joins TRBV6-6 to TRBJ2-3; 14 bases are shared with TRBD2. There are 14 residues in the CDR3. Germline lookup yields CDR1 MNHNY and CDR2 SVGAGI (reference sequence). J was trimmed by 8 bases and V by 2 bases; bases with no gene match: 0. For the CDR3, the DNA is TGTGCCAGCAGTTACGGGACTAGCGGGGGTACGCAGTATTTT. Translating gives CASSYGTSGGTQYF.

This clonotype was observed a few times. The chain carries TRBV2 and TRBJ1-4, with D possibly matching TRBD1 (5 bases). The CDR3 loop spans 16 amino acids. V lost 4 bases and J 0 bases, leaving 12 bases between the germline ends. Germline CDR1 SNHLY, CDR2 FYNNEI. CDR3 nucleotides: TGTGCCAGCAGTGTTAGGGGCCACGCAACTAATGAAAAACTGTTTTTT. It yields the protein CASSVRGHATNEKLFF.

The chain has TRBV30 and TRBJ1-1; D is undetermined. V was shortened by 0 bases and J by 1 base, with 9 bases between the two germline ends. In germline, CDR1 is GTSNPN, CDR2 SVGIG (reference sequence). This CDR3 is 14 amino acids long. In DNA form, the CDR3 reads TGTGCCTGGAGTGTAAGCAGGAAGAACACTGAAGCTTTCTTT. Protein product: CAWSVSRKNTEAFF.

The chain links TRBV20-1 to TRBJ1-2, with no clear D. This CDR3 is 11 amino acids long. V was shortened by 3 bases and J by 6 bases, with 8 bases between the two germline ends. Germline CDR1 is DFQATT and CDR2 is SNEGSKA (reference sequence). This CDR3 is CSASTVNGYTF. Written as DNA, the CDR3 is TGCAGTGCTAGTACTGTGAATGGCTACACCTTC.